This T cell receptor beta chain derives from a study of T cell responses to AZD1222 COVID-19 vaccine. Study results and limitations: No day 14 peak samples; only post-peak repertoires were characterized. Spike-specific TCR depth and breadth grew after two AZD1222 doses.

This table comes from immunoSEQ multiplex PCR, and its TCRdb copy is limited to in-frame clones, with some not included. The table lists tens of thousands of clones, 82% of them singletons, with 5% to 6% in the top ten. Of note for this clone: No antigen is known for it.

The CDR3 contains 13 residues. The V end lost 2 bases, the J end lost 7 bases, and 11 bases lay between the germline ends. This clonotype was sampled from an adult in good health. Sequencing was performed on peripheral blood, taken on day 0 of AZD1222 vaccination. The gene calls are TRBV12-3 or TRBV12-4 and TRBJ2-5; no definite D call. CDR3 nucleotides: TGTGCCAGCAGTTTAACCGGCTCGGCGACCCAGTACTTC. This sequence encodes CASSLTGSATQYF.